This TCR beta chain was obtained from a study of molecular identifiers for immune sequencing clone quantification. The junction had 7 bases not matched to a gene; V was cut back by 3 bases and J by 0 bases. This CDR3 has 18 amino acids. General study findings and limits: Clone sizes that are highly expanded could be underestimated when identical TCR molecules share a barcode.

TCRdb processed the PCR reads anew with MiXCR; each CDR3 protein has one entry. The table shows around 40,000 distinct CDR3 sequences, with about 19% occurring only once. Every naive CD8 library was made from between about 18,000 and 1,100,000 sorted cells with 10%, 30% or 50% RNA. When naive CD8 T cells were sorted, they were gated as CD8+CD4-CCR7+CD45RA+. This clonotype was counted many times. Its target is unknown. The sequencing sample was made of naive CD8+ T cells from blood, with Jurkat cell RNA spiked in. This sample's subset: FACS-sorted CD8+CD4-CCR7+CD45RA+ naive T cells. The chain carries TRBV12-3 or TRBV12-4 and TRBJ2-3, with 12 bases matching TRBD2. The sequence was collected from a human donor in good health. Some libraries in this study had Jurkat cell RNA spiked in. The CDR3 region is CASSLRLAGEISTDTQYF. The CDR3 DNA reads as TGTGCCAGCAGTTTGAGACTAGCGGGGGAAATAAGCACAGATACGCAGTATTTT.